This TCR beta chain was captured in a study of cytomegalovirus exposure and HLA in healthy donors (dated by TCRdb to about 2017). Turning to the overall study: In an earlier analysis of around 540 of the donors, 276 Gb of sequence data and approximately 120 million unique TCR beta sequences from about 179 million T cells were reported. About 330 gigabases of sequencing data and approximately 92 million unique TCR sequences made up an early release that covered nearly 650 HLA-typed donors. Among the roughly 380 genotyped donors, more than 70% belonged to the genetic ancestry cluster associated with self-reported Caucasian donors. The study was designed to test whether signatures of past pathogen exposure could be identified by cataloging public T cell receptors. The study used immunosequencing to profile the T cell repertoires of 666 subjects and linked those repertoires to cytomegalovirus serostatus. A separate validation cohort of over a hundred different subjects was used in addition to the approximately 610-subject first cohort. To predict cytomegalovirus infection status, the study combined high-throughput TCR immunosequencing, statistical association of individual TCRs with disease status, and machine learning. To study patterns of TCR occurrence, a later analysis re-analyzed previously published TCR beta repertoires from around 660 donors and added high-resolution HLA genotyping. Rather than drawing on any new phenotypic data, the later analysis identified candidate immune exposures from TCR beta sequences and the way those sequences occurred across donors. An earlier analysis of about 620 of the donors applied high-throughput TCR beta sequencing to assess whether each TCR beta V gene segment acted as functional or pseudogenic. Donor age, sex, ethnicity and CMV serostatus were compiled together with the repertoire data. Genome-wide SNP genotypes for about 55% of the roughly 670 donors were used in a later genetic analysis, which treated that subset as a discovery cohort. Every repertoire in the discovery cohort had been generated on one and the same sequencing platform. HLA typing included class I and class II loci at four-digit resolution. The number of donors typed differed by locus, with roughly 620-630 for A, B, C, DRB1 and DQB1, 522 for DQA1, 600 to 610 for DPA1, and some 440 for DPB1. About five DR-DQ haplotypes were treated as single units for association and clustering because of strong linkage in the cohort. On average, approximately 250,000 unique TCR beta nucleotide sequences were sequenced per donor among several hundred genotyped donors of the cohort, with 15% to 20% of those sequences being non-productive.

The cohort was made up of around 720 healthy bone marrow donors. At the time of sampling, every cohort member was nominally healthy, though immune exposures that went unrecorded were likely present. CMV serostatus was recorded as positive for almost 300 and negative for about half of the roughly 700 cohort members, whereas no CMV serostatus was recorded for the donor in question. Each donor provided a peripheral blood sample, and peripheral blood mononuclear cells were used for TCR beta sequencing. The Qiagen DNeasy Blood Extraction Kit was used to extract genomic DNA from the blood cell samples. As regards this clone: Its antigen is currently not known. The input lacks base qualities; no much larger clone sits a single base away.

Overall results and qualifications from the work: A later analysis found that TCR association rates varied across HLA loci, with DRB1 alleles showing the most associated TCRs and HLA-C alleles the fewest. HLA typing was unavailable for some donors at each locus, so association tests used only the typed subset. A further reported finding was that TCR beta sequences accurately predicted the HLA-A and HLA-B alleles for most subjects in the first cohort. Presence/absence analyses assumed roughly uniform sequencing depth across donors, an assumption that may not hold. In a later analysis, some 18,000 TCR beta sequences were associated with specific HLA alleles at a false discovery rate of 0.05. An association between a missense DCLRE1C variant and V-gene and J-gene trimming of TCR beta chains was found in a later genetic analysis and replicated in an independent cohort. Strong co-occurrence of HLA alleles, especially DR and DQ, made assigning TCR associations to individual alleles difficult. In the study, approximately 160 TCR beta chains were listed as associated with cytomegalovirus. Because the 87-base-pair reads could not distinguish some IMGT-functional V segments, including TRBV6-2 and TRBV6-3, those segments were excluded. An earlier analysis of around 500 of the donors showed that most TCR beta V segments appeared in productive rearrangements either about 87% or about 30% of the time, which broadly matched IMGT annotations. In this cohort, only TCR beta chains were sequenced, and detectable features were limited by the absence of alpha or paired-chain data. A later genetic analysis reported fewer N-insertions in productive TCRs among donors in an Asian-associated ancestry cluster than the approximately 670-donor mean. Cytomegalovirus status was reported to be diagnosed by the classifier with high specificity and sensitivity in both the original and validation cohorts. For the cohort, immune exposure information was limited to CMV serostatus. It was suggested by the authors that the approach could potentially be generalized to other disease states and immunological phenotypes. According to a later analysis, most CMV-associated TCR beta chains appeared to be HLA-restricted, and the HLA associations seemed to be driven largely by CMV exposure. A group of highly shared sequence variants was considered likely to be a technical artifact of the sequencing pipeline. Several of the top co-occurrence clusters appeared to be linked to parvovirus B19, influenza, CMV and Epstein-Barr virus, according to a later analysis. Linkage disequilibrium might explain the correlated functional status among segregating V segments, but an unknown experimental factor could not be ruled out. In a later analysis, HLA-associated TCR beta chains showed more clonal expansion and lower generation probabilities than non-associated chains that were equally common. The earlier analysis of 587 of the donors excluded 15 to 20 rarely observed V segments, including chromosome 9 orphons, because counts were too low. A few of the identified cytomegalovirus-associated TCR beta chains were confirmed in vitro to be specific for cytomegalovirus antigens. Most TCR sequences were seen in very few donors, while some public TCRs were found in many individuals.

The library was produced with the immunoSEQ multiplex PCR assay. For the multiplex PCR, a mixture combining 60 forward primers for TCR Vbeta segments and 13 reverse primers for TCR Jbeta segments was used. The CDR3 region of rearranged TCR beta genes was amplified from genomic DNA by a multiplex PCR assay. The amplified TCR beta libraries were sequenced on the Illumina HiSeq System as 87-base-pair reads. The original methods were these. Across the roughly 600 repertoires, a later analysis counted tens of millions of unique TCR beta chains, some 11 million of which were shared by at least two donors. Raw reads were error-corrected and collapsed into unique sequences with a nearest-neighbor algorithm that merged closely related sequences to remove PCR and sequencing errors. CDR3 sequences were aligned to IMGT reference sequences to assign V, D and J gene segments. For a sequence to be retained, a match of at least six nucleotides to both a V gene segment and a J gene segment was required. Rearrangements were classified as productive when the CDR3 lacked stop codons and remained in frame with V and J, and all other rearrangements were classified as non-productive. CDR3 was defined by IMGT convention, running from the second conserved V-encoded cysteine to the conserved J-encoded phenylalanine. Sequences without an unambiguous match to a single V gene segment were excluded from the earlier analysis of a few hundred of the donors. In an earlier analysis of about 590 of the donors, a V segment was called functional when productive rearrangements were above 56.7%, and segregating when the standard deviation between donors exceeded 5%. To diagnose cytomegalovirus status from the catalog of TCR beta chain sequences, a statistical classification framework was built. In a later analysis, TCR nucleotide sequences were compared against IMGT/GENE-DB human TR gene sequences so that V and J genes could be assigned. A later analysis assigned CDR3 sequences and most-parsimonious VDJ recombination scenarios with the TCRdist pipeline. In a later analysis, each TCR beta chain was defined by its CDR3 amino acid sequence together with its V-gene family, and reads without a unique V-gene family were excluded. In a later analysis, 450 to 600 highly shared, low-generation-probability nucleotide sequences were removed to address suspected cross-contamination and a sequencing artifact. In a later analysis, a clonal expansion index for each public chain was calculated from normalized within-repertoire ranks of inferred template counts. In a later analysis, generation probabilities were computed using a VDJ recombination model fitted to out-of-frame rearrangements, and the results were checked against IGoR. In a later analysis, hypergeometric tests were used to score TCR-TCR, TCR-HLA and TCR-CMV co-occurrence, with a repertoire-size bias correction applied to TCR pairs. False discovery rates were estimated in a later analysis by permuting HLA or CMV assignments 20 times. A later analysis grouped co-occurring TCRs with DBSCAN, adding TCRdist sequence similarity when clustering within HLA-allele-positive subsets. Co-occurrence clustering excluded repertoires with fewer than 30,000 or more than 120,000 public chains, plus five with anomalous nucleotide sharing. This is the immuneACCESS table as TCRdb keeps it, with only in-frame sequences that have V and J called. A part of the clones is gone; compared with another copy, unresolved V genes explain less than half, and the rest is unexplained. The D gene and trimming were derived from the DNA, and the V and J assignments and clone size from that table. For this sample the table gives 200,000 to 250,000 clones, of which approximately 81% were detected only once. The top ten clones comprise 1% to 1.5% of the sample.

The CDR3 holds 15 amino acids from the cysteine to the phenylalanine. Just the 45-base CDR3 DNA is kept, in frame starting at base 1. V has 5 bases trimmed and J has 5 bases trimmed; junction bases matching no gene number 6. From the germline V gene (reference sequence), CDR1 is SEHNR and CDR2 is FQNEAQ. This TCR was sampled from a human donor in good health. The V and J segments used are TRBV7-9 and TRBJ2-3, and TRBD1 matches 11 of the central bases. The source material was PBMCs. The CDR3 protein is CASSPGQGAEDTQYF. The DNA reads TGTGCCAGCAGCCCCGGACAGGGGGCAGAAGATACGCAGTATTTT. The entire variable domain, with the stretches around the CDR3 drawn from the reference TRBV7-9 and TRBJ2-3 proteins, is DTGVSQNPRHKITKRGQNVTFRCDPISEHNRLYWYRQTLGQGPEFLTYFQNEAQLEKSRLLSDRFSAERPKGSFSTLEIQRTEQGDSAMYLCASSPGQGAEDTQYFGPGTRLTVL.